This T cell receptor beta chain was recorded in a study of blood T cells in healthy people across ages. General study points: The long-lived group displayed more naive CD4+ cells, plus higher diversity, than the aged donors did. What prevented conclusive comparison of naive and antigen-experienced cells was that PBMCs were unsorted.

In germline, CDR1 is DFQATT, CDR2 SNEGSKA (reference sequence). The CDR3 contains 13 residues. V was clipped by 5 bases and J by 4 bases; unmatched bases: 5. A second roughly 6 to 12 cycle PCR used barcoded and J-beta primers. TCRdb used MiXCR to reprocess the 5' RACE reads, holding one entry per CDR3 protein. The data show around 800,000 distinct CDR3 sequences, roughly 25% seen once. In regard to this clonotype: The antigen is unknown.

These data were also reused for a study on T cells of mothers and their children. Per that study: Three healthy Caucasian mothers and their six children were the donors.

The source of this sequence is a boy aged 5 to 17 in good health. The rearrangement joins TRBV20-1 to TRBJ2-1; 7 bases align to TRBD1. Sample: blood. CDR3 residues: CSAADRLYNEQFF. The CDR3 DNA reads TGCAGTGCTGCGGACAGGCTATACAATGAGCAGTTCTTC.